This T cell receptor (beta chain) is from a study of T cells in Graves' hyperthyroidism and ophthalmopathy. The sample holds a few counts of this clonotype. Ophthalmopathy cases met thresholds of Clinical Activity Score at least 3, NOSPECS grade at least 4 and duration under 3 months. Isolation of PBMCs was performed on approximately 10 ml fresh peripheral blood. It was RNA transcripts that yielded the amplified TCR beta CDR3 regions. The HTBI primer set served for first-round RT-PCR of the TCR CDR3. A single record per CDR3 protein comes from TCRdb applying MiXCR to the multiplex PCR reads. The sample yields 500,000 or so distinct CDR3 sequences, about 15% seen once. This CDR3 is 14 amino acids long. Trimming took off 3 bases at V and 8 bases at J, with 14 bases between the two ends.

This TCR was recovered from a woman younger than 35 with Graves' ophthalmopathy. This sequence joins TRBV12-3 or TRBV12-4 and TRBJ2-1; tentative D call: TRBD2 (7 bases). Sequencing input: blood. CDR3 region: CASSFMGGLHEQFF. The CDR3 region has the DNA TGTGCCAGCAGTTTCATGGGGGGGCTGCATGAGCAGTTCTTC.